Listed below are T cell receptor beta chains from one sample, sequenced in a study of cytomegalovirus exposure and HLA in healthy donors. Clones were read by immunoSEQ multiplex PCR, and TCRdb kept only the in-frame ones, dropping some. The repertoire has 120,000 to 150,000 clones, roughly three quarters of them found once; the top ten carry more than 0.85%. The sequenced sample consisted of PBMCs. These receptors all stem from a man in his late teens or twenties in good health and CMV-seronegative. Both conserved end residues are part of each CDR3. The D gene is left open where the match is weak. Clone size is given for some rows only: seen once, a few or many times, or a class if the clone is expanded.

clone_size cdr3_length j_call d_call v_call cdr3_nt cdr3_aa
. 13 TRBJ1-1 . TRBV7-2 TGTGCCAGCAGCTTAACTGCCAGGACTGAAGCTTTCTTT CASSLTARTEAFF
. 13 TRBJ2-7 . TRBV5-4 TGTGCCAGCAGCTTTGACAGCCGCTACGAGCAGTACTTC CASSFDSRYEQYF
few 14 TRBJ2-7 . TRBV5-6 TGTGCCAGCAGCTTGCGGGGTAGAAACTACGAGCAGTACTTC CASSLRGRNYEQYF
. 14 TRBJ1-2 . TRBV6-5 TGTGCCAGCACCCACTTGTTCGGGGCGGGGGGCTACACCTTC CASTHLFGAGGYTF
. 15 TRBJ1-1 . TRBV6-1 TGTGCCAGCAGTGGATCGACAGGAATAAACACTGAAGCTTTCTTT CASSGSTGINTEAFF
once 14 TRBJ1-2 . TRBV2 TGTGCCAGCAGTGAAGCATCGGGGGGCTATGGCTACACCTTC CASSEASGGYGYTF
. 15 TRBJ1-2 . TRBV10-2 TGCGCCAGCAGTGAGTCACCAGGGAGGGACTATGGCTACACCTTC CASSESPGRDYGYTF
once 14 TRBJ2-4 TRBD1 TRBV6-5 TGTGCCAGCAGTTACTCGGGACAGAAAAACATTCAGTACTTC CASSYSGQKNIQYF
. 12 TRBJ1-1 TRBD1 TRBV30 TGTGCCTGCCGAACAGGGGGCACTGAAGCTTTCTTT CACRTGGTEAFF
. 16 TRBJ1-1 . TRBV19 TGTGCCAGTAGTTACCGACGGACAAGAATGAACACTGAAGCTTTCTTT CASSYRRTRMNTEAFF
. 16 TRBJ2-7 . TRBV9 TGTGCCAGCAGCCCTTTCTCCCTGGGCGCCCCCTACGAGCAGTACTTC CASSPFSLGAPYEQYF
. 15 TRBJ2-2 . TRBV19 TGTGCCAGTAGAGCCGACAGTCAGAACACCGGGGAGCTGTTTTTT CASRADSQNTGELFF
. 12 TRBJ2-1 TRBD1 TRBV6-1 TGTGCCAGCAGTGCCCGACAGGGATGGCAGTTCTTC CASSARQGWQFF
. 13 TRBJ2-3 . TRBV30 TGTGCCTGGAGTAATGTAGCGGCGGATACGCAGTATTTT CAWSNVAADTQYF
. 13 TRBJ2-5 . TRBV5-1 TGCGCCAGCAGCTTGAATTCAGTAGAGACCCAGTACTTC CASSLNSVETQYF
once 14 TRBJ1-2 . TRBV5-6 TGTGCCAGCAGCCCCCCGGGGGGCGGGTATGGCTACACCTTC CASSPPGGGYGYTF
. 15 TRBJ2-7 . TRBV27 TGTGCCAGCAGTTTAAGACTGTTCCCCTCCTACGAGCAGTACTTC CASSLRLFPSYEQYF
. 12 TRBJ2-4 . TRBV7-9 TGTGCCAGCAGCTTAGACAGAAACATTCAGTACTTC CASSLDRNIQYF
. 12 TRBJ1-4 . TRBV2 TGTGCCAGCCAACTGGGCAGGGAAGGACTGTTTTTT CASQLGREGLFF
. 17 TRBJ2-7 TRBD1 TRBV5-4 TGTGCCAGCAGCTTGGGTCTAGGGGGCGGAACCGGCTACGAGCAGTACTTC CASSLGLGGGTGYEQYF
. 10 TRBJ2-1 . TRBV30 TGTGCCTGGAGGAGGGGGGAGCAGTTCTTC CAWRRGEQFF
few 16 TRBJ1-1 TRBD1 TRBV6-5 TGTGCCAGCAGTTTCTCCAGGGGGCGCGGGAACACTGAAGCTTTCTTT CASSFSRGRGNTEAFF
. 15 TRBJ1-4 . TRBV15 TGTGCCACCAGCAGAGTACAGGGAAGGAATGAAAAACTGTTTTTT CATSRVQGRNEKLFF
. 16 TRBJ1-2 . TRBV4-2 TGTGCCAGCAGCCGGGCCCAGGGCGAAGCTAACTATGGCTACACCTTC CASSRAQGEANYGYTF
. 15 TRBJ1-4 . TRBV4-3 TGCGCCAGCAGCCCAGACGACAGAATTAATGAAAAACTGTTTTTT CASSPDDRINEKLFF
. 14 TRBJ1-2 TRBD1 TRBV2 TGTGCCAGCAGCAGACAGGGAAACGAGGATGGCTACACCTTC CASSRQGNEDGYTF
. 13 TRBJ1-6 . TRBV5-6 TGTGCCAGCAGCCCGCGTCTCAATTCACCCCTCCACTTT CASSPRLNSPLHF
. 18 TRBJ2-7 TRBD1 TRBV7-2 TGTGCCAGCAGCCCTCCCAGCCCCCGGGACAGGAAATTTTACGAGCAGTACTTC CASSPPSPRDRKFYEQYF
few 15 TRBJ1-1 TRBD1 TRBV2 TGTGCCAGCAGTGAACAGGGGGCGACGAACACTGAAGCTTTCTTT CASSEQGATNTEAFF
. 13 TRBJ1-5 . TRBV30 TGTGCCTGGGGTACAGGGATCAATCAGCCCCAGCATTTT CAWGTGINQPQHF
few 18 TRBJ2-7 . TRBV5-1 TGCGCCAGCAGCTTGTCCCCCCTAGGAGACAGAGTTTCCTACGAGCAGTACTTC CASSLSPLGDRVSYEQYF